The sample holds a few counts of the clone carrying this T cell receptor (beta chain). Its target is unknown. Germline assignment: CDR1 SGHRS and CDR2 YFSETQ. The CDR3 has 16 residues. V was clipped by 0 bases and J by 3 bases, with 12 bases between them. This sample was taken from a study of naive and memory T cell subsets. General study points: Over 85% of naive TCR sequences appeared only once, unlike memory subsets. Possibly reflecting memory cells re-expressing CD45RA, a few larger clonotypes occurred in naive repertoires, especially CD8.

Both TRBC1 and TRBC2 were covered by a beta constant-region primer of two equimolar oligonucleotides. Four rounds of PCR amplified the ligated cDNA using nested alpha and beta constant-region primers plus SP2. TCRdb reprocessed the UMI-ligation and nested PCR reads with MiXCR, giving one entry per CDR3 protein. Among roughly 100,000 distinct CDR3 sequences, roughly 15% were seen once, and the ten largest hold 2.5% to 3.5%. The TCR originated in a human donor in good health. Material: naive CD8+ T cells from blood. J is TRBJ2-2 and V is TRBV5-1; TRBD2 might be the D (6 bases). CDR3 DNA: TGCGCCAGCAGCTTGGGCTCAGCGGGCCACACCGGGGAGCTGTTTTTT. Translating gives CASSLGSAGHTGELFF.